This TCR beta chain is from a study of CD8 T cells in ankylosing spondylitis. Study-level findings and limits: Disease-associated clones were CD8+ and fairly uncommon in peripheral blood. Some of these motif variants have turned up before, in reports on reactive arthritis synovial fluid and blood.

Germline CDR1 is MDHEN and CDR2 is SYDVKM. V was clipped by 2 bases and J by 4 bases; unmatched bases: 3. The CDR3 totals 14 residues. Quantitative barcoded 5'-RACE was used to prepare TCR beta libraries. Using its own MiXCR run on the 5' RACE reads, TCRdb lists one record per CDR3 protein. The repertoire holds some 220,000 distinct CDR3 sequences, with less than 9.5% as singletons. This clonotype has ten or more counts. The antigen remains unidentified. The TCR originated in a female donor with ankylosing spondylitis or in good health (not recorded which). This sequence joins TRBV28 and TRBJ2-3; 7 bases line up with TRBD1. Sequencing was performed on blood, either unsorted or a sorted T cell fraction (not recorded which). The CDR3 DNA sequence: TGTGCCAGCAGTTTAGACAGGGTCCCAGATACGCAGTATTTT. It yields the protein CASSLDRVPDTQYF.